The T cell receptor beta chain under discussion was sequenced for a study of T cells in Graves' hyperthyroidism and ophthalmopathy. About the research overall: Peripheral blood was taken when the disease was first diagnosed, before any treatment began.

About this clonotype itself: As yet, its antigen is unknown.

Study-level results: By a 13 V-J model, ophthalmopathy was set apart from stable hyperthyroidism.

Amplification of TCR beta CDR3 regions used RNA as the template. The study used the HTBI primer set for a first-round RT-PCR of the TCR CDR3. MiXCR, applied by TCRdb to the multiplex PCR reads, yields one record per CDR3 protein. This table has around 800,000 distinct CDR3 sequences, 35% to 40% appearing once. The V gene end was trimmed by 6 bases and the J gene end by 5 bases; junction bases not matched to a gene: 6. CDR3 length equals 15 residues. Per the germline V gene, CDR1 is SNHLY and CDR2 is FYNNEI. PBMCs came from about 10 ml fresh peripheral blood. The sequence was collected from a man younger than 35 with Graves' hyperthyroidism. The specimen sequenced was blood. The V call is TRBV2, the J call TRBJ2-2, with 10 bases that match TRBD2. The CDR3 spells CASRPQGLATGELFF. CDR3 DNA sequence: TGTGCCAGCAGGCCCCAGGGACTAGCGACCGGGGAGCTGTTTTTT. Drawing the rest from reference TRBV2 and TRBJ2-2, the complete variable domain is EPEVTQTPSHQVTQMGQEVILRCVPISNHLYFYWYRQILGQKVEFLVSFYNNEISEKSEIFDDQFSVERPDGSNFTLKIRSTKLEDSAMYFCASRPQGLATGELFFGEGSRLTVL.